This T cell receptor beta chain derives from a study of T cell responses to AZD1222 COVID-19 vaccine. Study-wide points: Regions 160-218 and 743-854 dominated among vaccine-associated CD4 TCRs spanning spike. Without day 14 samples, only post-peak T cell repertoires were studied. A reported finding is that nearly half of spike-specific TCRs target unmutated variant regions.

Clones were read by immunoSEQ multiplex PCR, and TCRdb kept only the in-frame ones, dropping some. The sample contains 70,000 to 90,000 clones, 70% to 90% of which appear only once. Comment on this clone: The antigen remains undetermined.

Sequencing was performed on peripheral blood, taken 28 days after the second AZD1222 dose. The TCR was taken from an adult who received the AZD1222 COVID-19 vaccine.

In nucleotides, the CDR3 is TGTGCCAGCAGACGTGGGAACACAGGGTCAGAAACTGAAGCTTTCTTT. This encodes CASRRGNTGSETEAFF. The V gene is TRBV7-8, the J gene TRBJ1-1; D possibly corresponds to TRBD1 (6 bases). Germline V gene lookup returns CDR1 SGHVS and CDR2 FQNEAQ. Trimming cost V 6 bases and J 5 bases, with 22 bases left between them. The CDR3 sequence is 16 residues long.